This TCR beta chain was sequenced in a study of T cells after yellow fever vaccination. Points from the study as a whole: Boosting was followed by the reappearance of most primary-vaccination clones (less than 98% CD4, around 90% CD8).

Concerning this clonotype: Its antigen remains unidentified.

It was through 5'RACE template switching that TCR cDNA was made, with a universal primer site and UMIs added. TCRdb fed the 5' RACE reads into MiXCR, producing one record per CDR3 protein. This sample carries more than 95,000 distinct CDR3 sequences, 8.9% of them seen once, and the ten largest clones take about two fifths. Sequenced material: CD8+ T cells sorted from PBMCs, taken on the day of the yellow fever booster vaccination. This clonotype originated in a man between 18 and 29 years old who received the YFV17D yellow fever vaccine.

DNA for the CDR3: TGTGCCAGCAGTTTAGGGACAGGGGGGTTCTATGGCTACACCTTC. This gives the protein CASSLGTGGFYGYTF. The rearrangement joins TRBV27 to TRBJ1-2; 11 bases map to TRBD1. This CDR3 is 15 amino acids long. CDR1 and CDR2 (germline): MNHEY, SMNVEV (reference sequence). Trimming removed 2 bases from V and 4 bases from J; junction bases left unmatched: 3.